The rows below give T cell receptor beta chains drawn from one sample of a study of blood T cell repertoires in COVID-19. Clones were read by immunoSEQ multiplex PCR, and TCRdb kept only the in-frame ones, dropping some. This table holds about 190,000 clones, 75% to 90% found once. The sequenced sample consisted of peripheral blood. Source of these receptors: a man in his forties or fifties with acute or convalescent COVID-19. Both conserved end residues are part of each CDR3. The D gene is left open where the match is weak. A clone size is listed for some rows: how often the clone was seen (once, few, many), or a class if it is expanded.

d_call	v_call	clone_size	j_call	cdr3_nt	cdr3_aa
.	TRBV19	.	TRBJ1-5	TGTGCCAGTAGGGTGAGAGGAACGGGGGGAAATCAGCCCCAGCATTTT	CASRVRGTGGNQPQHF
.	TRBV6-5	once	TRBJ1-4	TGTGCCAGCTCGGAAACGGGGGGCTTGAGAGAAAAACTGTTTTTT	CASSETGGLREKLFF
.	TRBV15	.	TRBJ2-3	TGTGCCACCGGCTTGGTGAGCACAGATACGCAGTATTTT	CATGLVSTDTQYF
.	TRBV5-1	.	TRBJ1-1	TGCGCCAGCAGCCCGGTTGGGTTGGGCCACACTGAAGCTTTCTTT	CASSPVGLGHTEAFF
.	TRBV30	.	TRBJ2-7	TGTGCCTGGAGTGTGGGGGCCCCCTACGAGCAGTACTTC	CAWSVGAPYEQYF
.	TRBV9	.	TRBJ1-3	TGTGCCAGCAGCGTAGCGGGGAGCTTACGCTCTGGAAACACCATATATTTT	CASSVAGSLRSGNTIYF
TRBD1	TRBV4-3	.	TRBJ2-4	TGCGCCAGCAGCCAAGGACGACAGGGGGCCAAAAACATTCAGTACTTC	CASSQGRQGAKNIQYF
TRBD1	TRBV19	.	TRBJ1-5	TGTGCCAGTAGGTCCGGGACAGGGGGCCGTCAGCCCCAGCATTTT	CASRSGTGGRQPQHF
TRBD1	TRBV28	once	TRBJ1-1	TGTGCCAGCAGCATACAGGGGGTCTCTGGATTGGCTGAAGCTTTCTTT	CASSIQGVSGLAEAFF
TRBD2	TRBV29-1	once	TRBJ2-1	TGCAGCGTTGACGTCGGGGCGAGCGGGGGGCCTTCTTACAATGAGCAGTTCTTC	CSVDVGASGGPSYNEQFF
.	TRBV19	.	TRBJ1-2	TGTGCCAGTACTGCGGGGGCTCCTAACTATGGCTACACCTTC	CASTAGAPNYGYTF
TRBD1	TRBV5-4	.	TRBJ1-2	TGTGCCAGCAGCTTAGAGGGGGCCGGCTATGGCTACACCTTC	CASSLEGAGYGYTF
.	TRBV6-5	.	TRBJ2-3	TGTGCCAGCAGCCTATCCCGTGTGGATACGCAGTATTTT	CASSLSRVDTQYF
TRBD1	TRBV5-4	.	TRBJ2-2	TGTGCCAGCAGCGAGAAAAGACAGGGGGCCGGGGAGCTGTTTTTT	CASSEKRQGAGELFF
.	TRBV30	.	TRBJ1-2	TGTGCCTGGAGGGACGGGGGGGTAGGCTACACCTTC	CAWRDGGVGYTF
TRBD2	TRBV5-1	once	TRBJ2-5	TGCGCCAGCAGCTTGACTAGCGGGGGGCTAGAGACCCAGTACTTC	CASSLTSGGLETQYF
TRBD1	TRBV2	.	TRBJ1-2	TGTGCCAGCAGCCAACGGACAGGGCTATCTTATGGCTACACCTTC	CASSQRTGLSYGYTF
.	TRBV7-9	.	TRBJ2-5	TGTGCCAGCAGCTCCTCGAGGGACTTTCAAGAGACCCAGTACTTC	CASSSSRDFQETQYF
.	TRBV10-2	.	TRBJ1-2	TGCGCCAGCAGTGACCCCAACAGGGAGCCACTCTACGGCTACACCTTC	CASSDPNREPLYGYTF
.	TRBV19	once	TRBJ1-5	TGTGCCAGTAGTATAGATCCCCTGGGAGATCGAGGCAATCAGCCCCAGCATTTT	CASSIDPLGDRGNQPQHF
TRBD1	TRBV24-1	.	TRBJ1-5	TGTGCCACCAGTGATTTGGTGGGGACAGCTGACTTTAATCAGCCCCAGCATTTT	CATSDLVGTADFNQPQHF
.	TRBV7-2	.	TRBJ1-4	TGTGCCAGCAGCTTAGCCAGGGTAGGGAATGAAAAACTGTTTTTT	CASSLARVGNEKLFF
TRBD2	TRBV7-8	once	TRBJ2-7	TGTGCCAGCAGCTCCCTAGCGGGGGGCACATCCTACGAGCAGTACTTC	CASSSLAGGTSYEQYF